The text below deals with one TCR beta chain. Its target is not known. V lost 0 bases, J lost 2 bases, and 10 bases lay in between. CDR1 and CDR2 from the germline V gene are SGHRS and YFSETQ. The CDR3 has 15 residues. This record comes from a study of vaccination and CD4 T cells after COVID-19. The Oncomine TCR Beta short-read assay was applied to DNA of cultured CD4+ T cells. Using the QIAamp micro DNA kit, genomic DNA was extracted from the CD4+ T cells that had been cultured. MiXCR, run by TCRdb on the PCR reads, gives a single entry per CDR3 protein. The data show 20,000 to 30,000 distinct CDR3 sequences, around 64% seen once. Treatment in this sample: approximately 11-day PBMC culture with coronavirus spike peptide pools or control peptides (ViraFEST assay).

V usage is TRBV5-1 and J usage is TRBJ2-3; D perhaps matches TRBD1 (6 bases). Sequenced material: CD4+ T cells from blood, cultured in vitro, taken after SARS-CoV-2 vaccination. This clonotype was obtained from a human donor who received a COVID-19 vaccine. This CDR3 reads CASSLGQGFTDTQYF. CDR3 nucleotide sequence: TGCGCCAGCAGCTTGGGGCAGGGGTTCACAGATACGCAGTATTTT.